What follows is one TCR beta chain and its context. The antigen remains unidentified. The CDR3 has 14 amino acids. Germline lookup yields CDR1 GTSNPN and CDR2 SVGIG (reference sequence). With V trimmed by 0 bases and J by 4 bases, 3 bases remained unmatched. This record comes from a study of OX40 agonist ivuxolimab in advanced cancers. Regarding the study as a whole: In the 0.1 to 3.0 mg/kg range, CD4+ and CD8+ blood T cells had expanded clonally by week 6.

The assay was immunoSEQ multiplex PCR, and TCRdb's table has in-frame clones only and misses some. The sample carries roughly 96,000 clones, 70% to 85% recorded once. Autoimmune disease history or systemic immunosuppression barred patients. Patients had blood sampled at baseline and again on cycle 4 day 1 and cycle 7 day 1. The TCR was taken from an adult with an advanced solid tumor such as melanoma, head and neck, liver or kidney cancer. Here the sequenced sample was CD4+ or CD8+ T cells sorted from blood, taken in a trial of the OX40 agonist ivuxolimab. The V call is TRBV30, the J call TRBJ1-5, with 7 bases identical to TRBD1. The CDR3 nucleotides read TGTGCCTGGAGTGTGAGGGACAGAAATCAGCCCCAGCATTTT. Its protein product is CAWSVRDRNQPQHF.